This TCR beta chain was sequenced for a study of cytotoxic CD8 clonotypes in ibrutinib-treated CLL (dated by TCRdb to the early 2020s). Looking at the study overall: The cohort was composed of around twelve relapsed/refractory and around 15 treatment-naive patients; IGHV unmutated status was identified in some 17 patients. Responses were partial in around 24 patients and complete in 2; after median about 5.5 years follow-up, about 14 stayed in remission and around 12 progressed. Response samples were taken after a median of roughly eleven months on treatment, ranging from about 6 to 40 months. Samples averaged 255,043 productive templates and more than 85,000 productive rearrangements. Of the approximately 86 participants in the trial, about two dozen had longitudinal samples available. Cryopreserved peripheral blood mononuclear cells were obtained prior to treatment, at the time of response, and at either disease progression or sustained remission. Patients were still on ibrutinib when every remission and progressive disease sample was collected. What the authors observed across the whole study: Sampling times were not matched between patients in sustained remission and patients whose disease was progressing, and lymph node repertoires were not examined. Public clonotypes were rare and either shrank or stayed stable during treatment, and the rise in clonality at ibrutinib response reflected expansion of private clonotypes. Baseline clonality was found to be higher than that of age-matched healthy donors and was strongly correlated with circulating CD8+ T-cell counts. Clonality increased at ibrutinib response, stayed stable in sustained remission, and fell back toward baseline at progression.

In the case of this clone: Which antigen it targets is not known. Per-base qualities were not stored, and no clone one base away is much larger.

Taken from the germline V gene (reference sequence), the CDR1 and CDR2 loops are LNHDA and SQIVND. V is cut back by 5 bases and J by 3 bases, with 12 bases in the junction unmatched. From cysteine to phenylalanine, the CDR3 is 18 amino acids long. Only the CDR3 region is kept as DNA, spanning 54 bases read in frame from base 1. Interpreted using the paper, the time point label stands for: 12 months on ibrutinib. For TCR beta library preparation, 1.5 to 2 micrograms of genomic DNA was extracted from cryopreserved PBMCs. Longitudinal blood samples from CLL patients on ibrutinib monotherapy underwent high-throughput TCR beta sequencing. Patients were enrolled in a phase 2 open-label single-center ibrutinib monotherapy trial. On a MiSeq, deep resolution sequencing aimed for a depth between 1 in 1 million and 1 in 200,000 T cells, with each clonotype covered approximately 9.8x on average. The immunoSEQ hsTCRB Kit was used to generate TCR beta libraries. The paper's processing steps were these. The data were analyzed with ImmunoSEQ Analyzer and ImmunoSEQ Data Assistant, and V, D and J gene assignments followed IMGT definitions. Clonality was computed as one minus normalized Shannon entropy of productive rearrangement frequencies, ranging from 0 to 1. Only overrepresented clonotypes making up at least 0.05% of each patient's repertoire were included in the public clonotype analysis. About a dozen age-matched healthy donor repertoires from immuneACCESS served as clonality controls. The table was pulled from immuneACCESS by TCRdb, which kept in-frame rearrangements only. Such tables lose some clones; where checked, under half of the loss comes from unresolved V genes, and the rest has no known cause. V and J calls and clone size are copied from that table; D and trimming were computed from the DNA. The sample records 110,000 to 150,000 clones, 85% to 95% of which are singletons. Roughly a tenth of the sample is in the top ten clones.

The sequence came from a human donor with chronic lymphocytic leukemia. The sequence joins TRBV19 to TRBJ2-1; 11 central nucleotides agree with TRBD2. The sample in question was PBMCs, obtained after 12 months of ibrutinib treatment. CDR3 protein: CASSLLSGGTSGYNEQFF. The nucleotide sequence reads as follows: TGTGCCAGTAGTCTCCTCTCGGGCGGGACTAGCGGCTACAATGAGCAGTTCTTC.